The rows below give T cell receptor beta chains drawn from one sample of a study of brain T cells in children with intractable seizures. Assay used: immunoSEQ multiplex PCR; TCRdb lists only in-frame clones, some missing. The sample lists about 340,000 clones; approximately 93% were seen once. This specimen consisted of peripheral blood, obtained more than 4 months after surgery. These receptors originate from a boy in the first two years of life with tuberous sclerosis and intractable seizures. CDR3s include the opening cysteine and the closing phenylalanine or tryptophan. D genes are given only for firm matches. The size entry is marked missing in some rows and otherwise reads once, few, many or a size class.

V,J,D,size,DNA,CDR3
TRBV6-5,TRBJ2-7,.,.,TGTGCCAGCAGTTACGGCCGGGTAAACTACGAGCAGTACTTC,CASSYGRVNYEQYF
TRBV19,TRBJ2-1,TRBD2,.,TGTGCCAGTGGATATCAGCGGGGTCTCACCTACAATGAGCAGTTCTTC,CASGYQRGLTYNEQFF
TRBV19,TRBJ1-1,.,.,TGTGCCAGTAGTATGCAGGGAATGAACACTGAAGCTTTCTTT,CASSMQGMNTEAFF
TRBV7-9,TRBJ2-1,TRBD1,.,TGTGCCAGCAGCTACCCAACAGGGGGCCGCTCCTACAATGAGCAGTTCTTC,CASSYPTGGRSYNEQFF
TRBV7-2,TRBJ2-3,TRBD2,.,TGTGCCAGCAGCTTAGACTACGGGAGGGCCGATACGCAGTATTTT,CASSLDYGRADTQYF
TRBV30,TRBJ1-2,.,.,TGTGCCTGGGATGCTAACTATGGCTACACCTTC,CAWDANYGYTF
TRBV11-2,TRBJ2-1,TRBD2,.,TGTGCCAGCAGCTCTTTTAGCGGGAGTGACAATGAGCAGTTCTTC,CASSSFSGSDNEQFF
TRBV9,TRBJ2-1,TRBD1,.,TGTGCCAGCAGCGTAGAAGACAGGGTCTTTTCGGGCAATGAGCAGTTCTTC,CASSVEDRVFSGNEQFF
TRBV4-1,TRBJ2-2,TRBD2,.,TGCGCCAGCAGCCATCATACTAGCGGGAGCGCGTACACCGGGGAGCTGTTTTTT,CASSHHTSGSAYTGELFF
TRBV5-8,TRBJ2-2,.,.,TGTGCCAGCAGCACCGGGACATCCACGAACACCGGGGAGCTGTTTTTT,CASSTGTSTNTGELFF
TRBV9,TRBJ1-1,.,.,TGTGCCAGCAGCGGAAAACAGGGGAACACTGAAGCTTTCTTT,CASSGKQGNTEAFF
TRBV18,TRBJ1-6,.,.,TGTGCCAGCTCACGGGAGAAGACACCCCTCCACTTT,CASSREKTPLHF
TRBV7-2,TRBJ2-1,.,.,TGTGCCAGCAGCTGGGGCACTCTATACAATGAGCAGTTCTTC,CASSWGTLYNEQFF
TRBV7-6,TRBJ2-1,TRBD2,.,TGTGCCAGCAGCTCAACTAGCGGGAGATGGGGCAATGAGCAGTTCTTC,CASSSTSGRWGNEQFF
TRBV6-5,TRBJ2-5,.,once,TGTGCCAGCACAATGGAGGGGAAGACCCAGTACTTC,CASTMEGKTQYF
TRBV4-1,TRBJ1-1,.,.,TGCGCCAGCAGCCAAGGGGGCCCGGAGTGGGTCGGCACTGAAGCTTTCTTT,CASSQGGPEWVGTEAFF
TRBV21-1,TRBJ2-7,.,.,TGTGCCAGCAGCACCCTAACTTGCACCTACGAGCAGTACTTC,CASSTLTCTYEQYF
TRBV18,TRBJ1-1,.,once,TGTGCCAGCTCACCCGGGGACTATTTTACGTCCACTGAAGCTTTCTTT,CASSPGDYFTSTEAFF
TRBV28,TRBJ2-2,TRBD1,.,TGTGCCAGCAGTTCTGCGTGGACAGGGGGCGCGGGGACCACCGGGGAGCTGTTTTTT,CASSSAWTGGAGTTGELFF
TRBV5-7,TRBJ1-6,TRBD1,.,TGTGCCAGCCCTTCCCCGAGACAGGGGACGAAAAGGGATTCACCCCTCCACTTT,CASPSPRQGTKRDSPLHF
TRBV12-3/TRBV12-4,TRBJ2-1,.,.,TGTGCCAGCAGTTTGGGTGGATACAATGAGCAGTTCTTC,CASSLGGYNEQFF
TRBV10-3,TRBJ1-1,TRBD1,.,TGTGCCGTACAACAGGGGTTTCGGACTGAAGCTTTCTTT,CAVQQGFRTEAFF
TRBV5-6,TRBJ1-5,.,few,TGTGCCAGCAGCTCGCGTAGCAACAGGGTAGATCAGCCCCAGCATTTT,CASSSRSNRVDQPQHF
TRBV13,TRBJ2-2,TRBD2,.,TGTGCCAGCAGCCCCCCCCTAGCGGGAACCGCCTTTGACACCGGGGAGCTGTTTTTT,CASSPPLAGTAFDTGELFF
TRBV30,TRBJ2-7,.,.,TGTGCCTGGAGTGTCTTGGGGGGTCGCTACGAGCAGTACTTC,CAWSVLGGRYEQYF
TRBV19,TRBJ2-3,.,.,TGTGCCACTAAATGGGGACCAGACGGAGATACGCAGTATTTT,CATKWGPDGDTQYF
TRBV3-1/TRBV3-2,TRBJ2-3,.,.,TGTGCCAGCAGTCAGGCAGATACGCAGTATTTT,CASSQADTQYF
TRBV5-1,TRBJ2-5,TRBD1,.,TGCGCCAGCAGCTACGGACAGGGGTTAAAGCAAGAGACCCAGTACTTC,CASSYGQGLKQETQYF
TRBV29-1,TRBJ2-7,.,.,TGCAGCGTCTCGGTCCGAGACGAGCAGTACTTC,CSVSVRDEQYF
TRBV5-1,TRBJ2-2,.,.,TGCGCCAGCAGCTTGTTGAGACAGTCGAACACCGGGGAGCTGTTTTTT,CASSLLRQSNTGELFF
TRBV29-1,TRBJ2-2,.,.,TGCAGCGTTTCGGACAGAAACACCGGGGAGCTGTTTTTT,CSVSDRNTGELFF
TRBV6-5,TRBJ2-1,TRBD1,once,TGTGCCAGCAGTTCGATGACAGGGACGTCCTACAATGAGCAGTTCTTC,CASSSMTGTSYNEQFF
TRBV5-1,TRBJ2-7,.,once,TGCGCCAGCAGCTCTGGTCTCGGACTTAAAACCTACGAGCAGTACTTC,CASSSGLGLKTYEQYF
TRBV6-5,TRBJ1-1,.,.,TGTGCCAGCAGTTACTCTTACGGGGGGCCAGCTTTCTTT,CASSYSYGGPAFF
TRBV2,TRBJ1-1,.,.,TGTGCCAGTCTCGCCCACATGAACACTGAAGCTTTCTTT,CASLAHMNTEAFF
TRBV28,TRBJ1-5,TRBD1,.,TGTGCCAGCAGTGGATACAGGGGGCAGCTCCAGCATTTT,CASSGYRGQLQHF
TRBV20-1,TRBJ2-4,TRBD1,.,TGCAGTGCTAGTAGGACAGGGACGGTTCGGGAAAACATTCAGTACTTC,CSASRTGTVRENIQYF
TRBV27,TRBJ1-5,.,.,TGTGCCAGCAGAGGGATCGGGAGCAATCAGCCCCAGCATTTT,CASRGIGSNQPQHF
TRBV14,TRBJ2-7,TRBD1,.,TGTGCCAGCAGCGGCGGCGGGACAGGGACCTACGAGCAGTACTTC,CASSGGGTGTYEQYF
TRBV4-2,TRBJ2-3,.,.,TGTGCCAGCAGCCCACTAGGGGGGGCAGATACGCAGTATTTT,CASSPLGGADTQYF
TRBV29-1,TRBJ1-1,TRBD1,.,TGCAGCGTTGAAGTAACAGGGGGCCTAAACACTGAAGCTTTCTTT,CSVEVTGGLNTEAFF
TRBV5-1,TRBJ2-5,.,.,TGCGCCAGCAGCGCCGTAACCCAAGAGACCCAGTACTTC,CASSAVTQETQYF
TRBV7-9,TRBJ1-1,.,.,TGTGCCAGCAGCTTAAGGGGACGGGGGAACACTGAAGCTTTCTTT,CASSLRGRGNTEAFF
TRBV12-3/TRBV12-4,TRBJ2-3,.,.,TGTGCCAGCAGCCGCTACACAGATACGCAGTATTTT,CASSRYTDTQYF
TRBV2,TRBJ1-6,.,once,TGTGCCAGCAGGTTAGCCACAGGGTGGAATTCACCCCTCCACTTT,CASRLATGWNSPLHF
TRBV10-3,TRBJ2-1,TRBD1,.,TGTGCCATCAAATACGGGACAGGGGACCACAATGAGCAGTTCTTC,CAIKYGTGDHNEQFF